This entry is about one T cell receptor beta chain. What it binds is unknown. Germline lookup yields CDR1 WNHNN and CDR2 SYGVQD (reference sequence). Trimming left V 3 bases short and J 0 bases short, with 13 bases between. This CDR3 has 16 amino acids. The record originates from a study of T cell responses to AZD1222 COVID-19 vaccine. Whole-study findings and limits: The donor group comprised mostly white British people and more females; the analysis possibly underestimated clonal diversity. Repertoires were sampled only after the peak T cell response. Only a handful of AZD1222 recipients were seropositive at baseline. Researchers report vaccine-associated CD4 TCRs spanning spike, with dominance at 160-218 and 743-854.

Using immunoSEQ multiplex PCR, the repertoire was profiled, and TCRdb retains in-frame clones only, with some absent. The sample lists about 110,000 clones, roughly 84% seen once, with 9.8% in the top ten. This specimen consisted of peripheral blood, obtained on day 0 of AZD1222 vaccination. The clonotype originates from an adult in good health. The rearrangement links TRBV10-1 to TRBJ2-3, with D tentatively TRBD1 or TRBD2 (5 bases each). DNA for the CDR3: TGCGCCAGCAGTGACCCGGGACGGACAAGCACAGATACGCAGTATTTT. It is translated as CASSDPGRTSTDTQYF.